This T cell receptor (beta chain) was sequenced during a study of CD4+ T cells in melanoma. General observations from the study: Reportedly, melanoma neoantigen-specific CD4+ T cells showed varied differentiation states.

About this clone itself: What it recognizes is unknown.

The data were produced by immunoSEQ multiplex PCR, yet TCRdb's version contains in-frame clones alone and is incomplete. This sample carries 120,000 to 150,000 clones, around 90% of them seen once, and the ten largest clones take less than 2%. V lost 0 bases and J 3 bases, leaving 15 bases between the germline ends. The CDR3 has 16 residues. Germline CDR1 reads SGDLS; CDR2 reads YYNGEE. The TCR originated in a human donor with melanoma. This chain uses TRBV9 with TRBJ1-2; no clear D gene. The CDR3 DNA reads TGTGCCAGCAGCGTAGAAGGTCCGGGAGGGCACTATGGCTACACCTTC. It translates to CASSVEGPGGHYGYTF.